This passage covers 17 T cell receptor beta chains from one sample sequenced in a study of read filtering for tumor transcriptome and immune sequencing. The library was built from around 380 ng RNA with molecular barcoded adaptors for alpha/delta and beta/gamma chains. MiXCR, run by TCRdb on the reads, gives a single entry per CDR3 protein. Here the sample spans 39,000 or so distinct CDR3 sequences, approximately 14% being singletons. Material for sequencing was a population of CD138-negative cells sorted from bone marrow. These receptors all come from a donor older than 35 with multiple myeloma.

CDR3 DNA sequence: TGTGCCAGCAGCGCCGGACTACCGGGTGAGCAGTTCTTC. As protein: CASSAGLPGEQFF. V and J are TRBV7-9 and TRBJ2-1, with D maybe TRBD2 (6 bases). Trimming took off 5 bases at V and 9 bases at J, with 14 bases between the two ends. Germline CDR1 is SEHNR and CDR2 is FQNEAQ (reference sequence). The CDR3 length is 13 residues.

This clonotype was observed at least ten times. The chain carries TRBV7-2 and TRBJ2-3; a possible D gene is TRBD1 (6 bases). The CDR3 consists of 14 residues. V was clipped by 2 bases and J by 3 bases, with 9 bases between them. CDR1 and CDR2 (germline): SGHTA, FQGNSA. Here the CDR3 DNA reads TGTGCCAGCAGCTTATCGGACAGTACAGATACGCAGTATTTT. Translating it yields CASSLSDSTDTQYF.

This clonotype was detected ten times or more. The V gene is TRBV5-1, the J gene TRBJ1-4, with D perhaps matching TRBD1 (6 bases). The CDR3 is made up of 15 amino acids. Germline CDR1 is SGHRS and CDR2 is YFSETQ. V dropped 4 bases and J dropped 0 bases, with 10 bases sitting between them. The CDR3 nucleotides read TGCGCCAGCAGCCGGAGGACAGCAACTAATGAAAAACTGTTTTTT. This encodes CASSRRTATNEKLFF.

This clonotype is medium-sized by share. The V gene is TRBV5-5, the J gene TRBJ2-1; 7 bases align to TRBD2. CDR1 is SGHKS and CDR2 is YYEKEE in the germline V gene (reference sequence). The CDR3 sequence is 15 residues long. With 4 bases clipped from V and 7 bases from J, the junction kept 11 bases outside the gene matches. The CDR3 region is CASSHGTTVKNEQFF. In DNA form, the CDR3 reads TGTGCCAGCAGCCACGGGACTACGGTTAAGAATGAGCAGTTCTTC. The variable domain in full, with the rest retrieved from reference TRBV5-5 and TRBJ2-1, is DAGVTQSPTHLIKTRGQQVTLRCSPISGHKSVSWYQQVLGQGPQFIFQYYEKEERGRGNFPDRFSARQFPNYSSELNVNALLLGDSALYLCASSHGTTVKNEQFFGPGTRLTVL.

At least ten counts were recorded for this clonotype. The chain has TRBV19 and TRBJ1-2; tentatively, D is TRBD1 (6 bases). The CDR3 sequence is 14 residues long. Germline V gene sequence: CDR1 LNHDA, CDR2 SQIVND (reference sequence). V lost 10 bases, J lost 4 bases, and 19 bases lay in between. CDR3 amino acids: CATYGGRIFYGYTF. CDR3 DNA sequence: TGTGCCACCTATGGGGGGCGTATTTTCTATGGCTACACCTTC.

This clonotype was counted many times. This chain uses TRBV12-3 or TRBV12-4 with TRBJ1-6; D remains unclear. This CDR3 has 14 amino acids. V gave up 2 bases and J gave up 6 bases, with 8 bases separating them. In DNA, the CDR3 is TGTGCCAGCAGTTTACGGCAGGCTAATTCACCCCTCCACTTT. Amino acid sequence: CASSLRQANSPLHF.

This clonotype was seen ten or more times. The gene calls are TRBV7-2 and TRBJ1-2; D gene uncertain. The CDR3 consists of 12 residues. Germline values: CDR1 SGHTA, CDR2 FQGNSA. Trimming removed 5 bases at V and 10 bases at J, with 14 bases between. For the CDR3, the DNA is TGTGCCAGCAGCCCCCGACGGCCCCCCTACACCTTC. As protein: CASSPRRPPYTF.

This clonotype was observed at least ten times. The chain uses TRBV25-1 and TRBJ2-2; 11 bases align to TRBD1. Germline CDR1 and CDR2: MGHDK and SYGVNS. The CDR3 totals 19 residues. Trimming cost V 3 bases and J 1 base; bases outside gene matches: 10. This CDR3 is CASSETLGGQGVNTGELFF. CDR3 coding DNA: TGTGCCAGCAGTGAGACCCTGGGGGGACAGGGGGTGAACACCGGGGAGCTGTTTTTT.

About this clonotype: A junction end diverges from the germline sequence, so it may reflect a read error. This rearrangement joins TRBV29-1 to TRBJ2-2; tentatively, D is TRBD1 or TRBD2 (5 bases each). This CDR3 comprises 10 residues. Germline loops: CDR1 SQVTM, CDR2 ANQGSEA. The CDR3 sequence is CGIGAGKLFF. The CDR3 nucleotides are TGCGGCATCGGGGCCGGGAAGCTGTTTTTT.

This clonotype was counted at least ten times. The chain links TRBV10-3 to TRBJ2-2; D may be TRBD1 (6 bases). The CDR3 has 14 residues. The V gene's germline CDR1 is ENHRY and CDR2 SYGVKD. Trimming removed 8 bases from V and 1 base from J, with 11 bases in between. In nucleotides, the CDR3 is TGTGCCATCCTGAAGGGGGTGAACACCGGGGAGCTGTTTTTT. Protein: CAILKGVNTGELFF.

In its sample, this clonotype was seen many times. V and J are TRBV5-1 and TRBJ2-5, with TRBD2 matching 12 bases. The CDR3 is 17 amino acids. The V gene end was trimmed by 4 bases and the J gene end by 2 bases; junction bases not matched to a gene: 9. CDR1 is SGHRS and CDR2 is YFSETQ in the germline V gene. CDR3 DNA sequence: TGCGCCAGCAGCGTCCGGCTAGCGGGGGGGCGGCAAGAGACCCAGTACTTC. Translated, it gives CASSVRLAGGRQETQYF.

This clonotype has ten or more counts. The chain's CDR3 is CSVVRGPETQYF. The DNA of the CDR3 is TGCAGCGTTGTAAGGGGGCCAGAGACCCAGTACTTC. The chain joins TRBV29-1 to TRBJ2-5; 7 nucleotides match TRBD1. The germline V gene encodes CDR1 SQVTM and CDR2 ANQGSEA. This CDR3 has 12 amino acids. The junction had 3 bases not matched to a gene; V was cut back by 4 bases and J by 4 bases.

This clonotype was detected ten times or more. The genes are TRBV6-1 and TRBJ1-5; D is ambiguous. Germline values: CDR1 MNHNS, CDR2 SASEGT. Trimming cost V 6 bases and J 3 bases, with 12 bases left between them. This CDR3 contains 14 residues. Here the CDR3 DNA reads TGTGCCAGCAGCCGTTGGGGAAACAATCAGCCCCAGCATTTT. This translates into CASSRWGNNQPQHF.

This clonotype has ten or more counts. V and J are TRBV10-3 and TRBJ2-7; the D gene could be TRBD1 or TRBD2 (7 bases each). The CDR3 is 14 residues long. V lost 6 bases and J lost 6, with 18 bases in between. CDR1 and CDR2 from the germline V gene are ENHRY and SYGVKD. This CDR3 reads CAIRSQQGGLEQYF. CDR3 coding DNA: TGTGCCATCAGGTCCCAGCAGGGGGGGCTCGAGCAGTACTTC.

This clonotype was recorded many times. The chain links TRBV15 to TRBJ2-5; no firm D call. The CDR3 loop spans 13 amino acids. The germline V gene has CDR1 LNHNV and CDR2 YYDKDF (reference sequence). V lost 0 bases and J lost 2, with 4 bases in between. Written as DNA, the CDR3 is TGTGCCACCAGCAGAGACGTACAAGAGACCCAGTACTTC. This encodes CATSRDVQETQYF.

There are a few counts of this clonotype. A read error may explain this, as a much larger clone is one base away. The CDR3 spells CASSPSGPSLNEQLFF. The CDR3, as DNA: TGTGCCAGCAGCCCCTCTGGTCCTTCCCTAAATGAACAACTGTTTTTT. V usage is TRBV7-2 and J usage is TRBJ1-4; D gene ambiguous. The CDR3 runs to 16 residues. The V gene's germline CDR1 is SGHTA and CDR2 FQGNSA.

This clonotype was seen at least ten times. This rearrangement joins TRBV12-3 or TRBV12-4 to TRBJ1-5; D remains unclear. This CDR3 is 12 amino acids long. Trimming cost V 7 bases and J 8 bases, with 12 bases left between them. The CDR3 DNA is TGTGCCAGCACCCTACCGGGCAAGCCCCAGCATTTT. This encodes CASTLPGKPQHF.